This T cell receptor (beta chain) was observed in a study of blood T cell repertoires in COVID-19. Turning to the study itself: There were acute and convalescent COVID-19 samples, and they came from the United States, Italy and Spain. The analysed material was cDNA or gDNA that came from T cells, B-cell-depleted T cells, or PBMCs.

The CDR3 totals 15 residues. From germline, CDR1 is SGHNT and CDR2 YYREEE (reference sequence). With V trimmed by 0 bases and J by 4 bases, 5 bases remained unmatched. Repertoires were generated with immunoSEQ multiplex PCR, while TCRdb's copy carries only in-frame clones and drops some. The sample lists 140,000 to 150,000 clones, around 87% seen once, with 0.95% to 1.5% in the top ten. Everyone who took part was about 18 to 89 years old, and they came from some 23 US areas. Assignment of participants to cohorts was predicated upon participant-reported clinical history. Sequencing was performed on PBMCs or T cells enriched from blood (not recorded which). This rearrangement joins TRBV5-4 to TRBJ2-5; TRBD1 matches at 8 bases. The TCR sequence derives from a woman in her 30s with acute COVID-19. CDR3 sequence (DNA): TGTGCCAGCAGCTTGGCGTTGGGGACAGGAGAGACCCAGTACTTC. Translation gives CASSLALGTGETQYF.